What follows are 5 T cell receptor beta chains derived from one specimen sequenced in a study of CD8+CD57+ T cells in acquired aplastic anemia. Those patients picked for sequencing had displayed CD8+CD57+ cell expansion on flow cytometry. Investigators profiled TCR beta VDJ and CDR3 from genomic DNA template. Using its own MiXCR run on the reads, TCRdb lists one record per CDR3 protein. Of 150,000 to 200,000 distinct CDR3 sequences detected, 47% appear once; the ten largest clones hold approximately 3%. The source material was sorted CD4+, CD8+, or CD8+CD57+ T cells (not recorded which) from PBMCs. These receptors were taken from a human donor with aplastic anemia.

This chain connects TRBV6-5 to TRBJ1-1; 12 bases match TRBD1. There are 16 residues in the CDR3. From germline, CDR1 is MNHEY and CDR2 SVGAGI. V gave up 2 bases and J gave up 1 base; unmatched junction bases: 2. The CDR3 is CASSYPGQGANTEAFF. Here the CDR3 DNA reads TGTGCCAGCAGTTACCCGGGACAGGGGGCGAACACTGAAGCTTTCTTT.

The V gene is TRBV18, the J gene TRBJ1-5; D possibly corresponds to TRBD1 (5 bases). Germline V gene data show CDR1 as KGHSH and CDR2 as LQKENI. The CDR3 is 14 amino acids. V was clipped by 3 bases and J by 6 bases, with 12 bases between them. CDR3 protein: CASSPGTMGQPQHF. CDR3 DNA: TGTGCCAGCTCACCGGGGACCATGGGTCAGCCCCAGCATTTT.

The chain recombines TRBV15 with TRBJ2-7; the match to TRBD1 covers 8 bases. Germline V gene sequence: CDR1 LNHNV, CDR2 YYDKDF (reference sequence). V shed 0 bases and J 7 bases; nucleotides not matched to a gene: 5. The CDR3 is 14 residues long. The CDR3 sequence is CATSRDQGAREQYF. Here the CDR3 DNA reads TGTGCCACCAGCAGAGATCAGGGGGCGCGTGAGCAGTACTTC.

V and J are TRBV15 and TRBJ1-2; D gene unclear. CDR1 is LNHNV and CDR2 is YYDKDF in the germline V gene (reference sequence). The ends were cut back, 0 bases at V and 5 bases at J, with 10 bases in the middle. The CDR3 sequence is 14 residues long. The CDR3 DNA sequence: TGTGCCACCAGCAGAGATAAAGGAATGTATGGCTACACCTTC. Translation: CATSRDKGMYGYTF.

In its sample, this clonotype was seen many times. The chain couples TRBV19 to TRBJ1-1, with D maybe TRBD1 (6 bases). This CDR3 region has 14 residues. The ends were cut back, 10 bases at V and 1 base at J, with 16 bases in the middle. CDR1 is LNHDA, CDR2 SQIVND, per germline (reference sequence). The CDR3 nucleotides are TGTGCCACCTGGAAAAGGACAGAGAACACTGAAGCTTTCTTT. It yields the protein CATWKRTENTEAFF.